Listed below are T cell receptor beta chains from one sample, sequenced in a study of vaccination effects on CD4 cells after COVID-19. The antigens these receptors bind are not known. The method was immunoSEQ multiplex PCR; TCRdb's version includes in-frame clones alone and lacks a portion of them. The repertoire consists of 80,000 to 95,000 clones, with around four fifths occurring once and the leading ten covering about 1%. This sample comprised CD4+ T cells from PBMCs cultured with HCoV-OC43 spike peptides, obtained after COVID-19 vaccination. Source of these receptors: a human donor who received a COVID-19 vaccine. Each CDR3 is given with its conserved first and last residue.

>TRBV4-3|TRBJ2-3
CASSQETGLGTQYF
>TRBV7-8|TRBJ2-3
CASSPKLAGGTDTQYF
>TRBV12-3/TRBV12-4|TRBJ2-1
CASSRDRDEQFF
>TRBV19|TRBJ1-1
CASRGQLNTEAFF
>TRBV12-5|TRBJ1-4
CASGPDRAEVINEKLFF
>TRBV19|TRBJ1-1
CASSPWGGLNTEAFF
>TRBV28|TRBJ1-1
CASSLQGVNTEAFF
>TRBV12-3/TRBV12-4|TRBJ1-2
CASSGQNVYGYTF
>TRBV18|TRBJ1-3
CASSKKTGAGNTIYF
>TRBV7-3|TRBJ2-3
CASSQTLTGTDTQYF
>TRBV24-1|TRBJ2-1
CATSVQRTGFDEQFF
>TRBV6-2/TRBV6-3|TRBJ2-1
CASSYLGTPSGIYNEQFF
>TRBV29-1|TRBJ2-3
CSVGARADGVDTQYF
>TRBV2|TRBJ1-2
CASSEFKQGGGYTF